This T cell receptor beta chain was profiled in a study of blood T cell repertoires in COVID-19. Authors' processing steps: Amplified reference gene primers provided the basis for estimating nucleated cell counts. TCRdb's table, derived via immunoSEQ multiplex PCR, lists solely in-frame clones and lacks some. From that table come the V and J calls and clone size; the DNA was used to work out D and trimming. The sample holds 200,000 to 250,000 clones, less than 85% seen once. The CDR3 has 14 amino acids. Unmatched junction bases numbered 6, after V lost 3 bases and J lost 7 bases. Per the germline V gene, CDR1 is GTSNPN and CDR2 is SVGIG (reference sequence). Cohort 3 donors counted as recovered after two negative PCRs, clearance, or resolved symptoms.

The sequencing input was PBMCs or T cells enriched from blood (not recorded which). The receptor comes from a man in his sixties who had recovered from COVID-19. J is TRBJ1-4 and V is TRBV30; 9 bases are a match to TRBD1. Here the CDR3 reads CAWRKGQGAEKLFF. CDR3 bases: TGTGCCTGGAGAAAGGGACAGGGAGCTGAAAAACTGTTTTTT.